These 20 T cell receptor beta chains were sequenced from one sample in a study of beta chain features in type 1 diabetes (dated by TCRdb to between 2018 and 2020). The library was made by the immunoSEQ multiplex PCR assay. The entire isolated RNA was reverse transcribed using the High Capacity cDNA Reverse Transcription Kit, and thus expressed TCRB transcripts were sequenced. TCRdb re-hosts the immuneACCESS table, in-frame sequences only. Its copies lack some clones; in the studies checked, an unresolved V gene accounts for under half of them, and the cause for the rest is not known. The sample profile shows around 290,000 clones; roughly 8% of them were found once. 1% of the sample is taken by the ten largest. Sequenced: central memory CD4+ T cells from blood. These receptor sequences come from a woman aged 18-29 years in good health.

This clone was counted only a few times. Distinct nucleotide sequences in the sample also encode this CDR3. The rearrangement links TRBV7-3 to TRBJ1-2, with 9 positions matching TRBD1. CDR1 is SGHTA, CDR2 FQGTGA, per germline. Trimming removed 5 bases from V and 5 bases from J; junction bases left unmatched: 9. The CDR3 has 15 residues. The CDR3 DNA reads TGTGCCAGCAGCCCATCCACCGGGACAGGGTATGGCTACACCTTC. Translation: CASSPSTGTGYGYTF.

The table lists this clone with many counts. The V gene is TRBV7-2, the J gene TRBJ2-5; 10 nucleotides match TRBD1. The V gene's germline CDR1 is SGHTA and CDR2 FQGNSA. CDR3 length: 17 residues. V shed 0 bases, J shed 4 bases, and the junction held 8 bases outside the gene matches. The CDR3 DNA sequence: TGTGCCAGCAGCTTAGCGGGACAGGGGATAGTACGAGAGACCCAGTACTTC. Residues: CASSLAGQGIVRETQYF.

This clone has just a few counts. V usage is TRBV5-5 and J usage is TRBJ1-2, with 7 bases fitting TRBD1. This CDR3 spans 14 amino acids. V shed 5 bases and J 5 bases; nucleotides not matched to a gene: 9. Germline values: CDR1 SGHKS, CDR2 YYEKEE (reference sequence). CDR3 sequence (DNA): TGTGCCAGCAGTCCCACCGGGACAGAATATGGCTACACCTTC. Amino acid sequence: CASSPTGTEYGYTF.

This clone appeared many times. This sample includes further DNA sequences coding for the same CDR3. CDR3 sequence: CASRGLAYEQYF. Here the CDR3 DNA reads TGTGCCAGCAGGGGACTAGCCTACGAGCAGTACTTC. The chain is built from TRBV6-5 and TRBJ2-7, with TRBD2 identical over 8 bases. V was clipped by 6 bases and J by 2 bases; unmatched bases: 0. CDR1 and CDR2 from the germline V gene are MNHEY and SVGAGI. This CDR3 has 12 amino acids.

The CDR3 sequence is CASSQAPGHGYEQYF. Written as DNA, the CDR3 is TGCGCCAGCAGCCAAGCACCAGGGCATGGCTACGAGCAGTACTTC. The chain is built from TRBV4-1 and TRBJ2-7, with D possibly being TRBD1 (5 bases). CDR3 size: 15 residues. V lost 1 base and J 3 bases, leaving 13 bases between the germline ends. Germline V gene sequence: CDR1 MGHRA, CDR2 YSYEKL.

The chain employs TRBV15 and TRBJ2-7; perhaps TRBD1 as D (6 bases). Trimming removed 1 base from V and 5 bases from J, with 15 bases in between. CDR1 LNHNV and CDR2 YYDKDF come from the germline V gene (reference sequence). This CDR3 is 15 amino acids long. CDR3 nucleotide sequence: TGTGCCACCAGCAGAGGAGTCGACAGGTCCGACGAGCAGTACGTC. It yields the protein CATSRGVDRSDEQYV.

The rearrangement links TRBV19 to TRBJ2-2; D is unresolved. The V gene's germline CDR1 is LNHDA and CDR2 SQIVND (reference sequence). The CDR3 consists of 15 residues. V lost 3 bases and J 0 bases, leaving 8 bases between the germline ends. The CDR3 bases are TGTGCCAGTAGTATTTCATCAGCGAACACCGGGGAGCTGTTTTTT. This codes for CASSISSANTGELFF.

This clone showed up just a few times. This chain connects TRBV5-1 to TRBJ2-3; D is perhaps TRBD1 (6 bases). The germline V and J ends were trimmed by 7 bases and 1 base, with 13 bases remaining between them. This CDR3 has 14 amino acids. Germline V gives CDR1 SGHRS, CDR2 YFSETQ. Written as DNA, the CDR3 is TGCGCCAGCCTACAGGGAGTCGGCACAGATACGCAGTATTTT. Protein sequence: CASLQGVGTDTQYF.

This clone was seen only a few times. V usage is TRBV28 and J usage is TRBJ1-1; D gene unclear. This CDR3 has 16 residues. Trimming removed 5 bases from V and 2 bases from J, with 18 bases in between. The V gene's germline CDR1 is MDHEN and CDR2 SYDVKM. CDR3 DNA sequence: TGTGCCAGCAGTCCCGGTGGCAGCAAGAGTAACACTGAAGCTTTCTTT. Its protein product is CASSPGGSKSNTEAFF.

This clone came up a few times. Written as DNA, the CDR3 is TGCGCCAGCAGCCAAGCGTCAATCACTCTCTCTGGGGCCAACGTCCTGACTTTC. Its translation is CASSQASITLSGANVLTF. This chain joins TRBV4-3 and TRBJ2-6; no clear D gene. Germline CDR1 reads LGHNA; CDR2 reads YSLEER. The CDR3 runs to 18 residues. V was cut by 1 base and J by 0 bases, with 13 bases left in between.

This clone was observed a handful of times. CDR3 protein: CASSLFRAGSEQYV. The DNA of the CDR3 is TGTGCCAGCAGTTTATTCAGGGCAGGGAGCGAGCAGTACGTC. The chain employs TRBV28 and TRBJ2-7; either TRBD1 or TRBD2 may fit D (5 bases each). V lost 1 base to trimming and J lost 6 bases, with 13 bases between them. CDR1 MDHEN and CDR2 SYDVKM come from the germline V gene. This CDR3 is built from 14 residues.

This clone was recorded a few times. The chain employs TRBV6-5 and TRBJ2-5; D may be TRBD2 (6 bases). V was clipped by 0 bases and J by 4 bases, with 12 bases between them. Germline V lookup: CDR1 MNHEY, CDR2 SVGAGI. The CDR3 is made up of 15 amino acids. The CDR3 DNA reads TGTGCCAGCAGTTACTCGACGGCGGGGAGAGAGACCCAGTACTTC. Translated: CASSYSTAGRETQYF.

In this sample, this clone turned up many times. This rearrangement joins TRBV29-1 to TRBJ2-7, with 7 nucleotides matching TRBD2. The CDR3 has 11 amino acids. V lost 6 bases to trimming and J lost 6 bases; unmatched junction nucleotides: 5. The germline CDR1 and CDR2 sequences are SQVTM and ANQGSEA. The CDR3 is CSVGLVREQYF. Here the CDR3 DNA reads TGCAGCGTAGGACTAGTGCGCGAGCAGTACTTC.

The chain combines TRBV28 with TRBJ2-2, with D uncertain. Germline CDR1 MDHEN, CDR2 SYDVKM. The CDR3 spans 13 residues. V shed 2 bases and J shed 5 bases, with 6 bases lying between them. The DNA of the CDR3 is TGTGCCAGCAGTTTACAATCAACCGGGGAGCTGTTTTTT. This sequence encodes CASSLQSTGELFF.

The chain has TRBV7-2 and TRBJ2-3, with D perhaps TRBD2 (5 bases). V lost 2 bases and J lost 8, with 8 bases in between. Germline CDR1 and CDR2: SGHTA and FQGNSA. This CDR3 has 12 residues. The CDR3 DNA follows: TGTGCCAGCAGCTTACCCGGGGTTACGCAGTATTTT. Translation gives CASSLPGVTQYF.

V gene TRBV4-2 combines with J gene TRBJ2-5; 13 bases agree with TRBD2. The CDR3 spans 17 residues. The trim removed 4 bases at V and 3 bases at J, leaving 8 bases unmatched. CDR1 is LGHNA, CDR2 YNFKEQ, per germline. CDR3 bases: TGTGCCAGCAGCCCAATTACTAGCGGGGGGGCCGAAGAGACCCAGTACTTC. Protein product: CASSPITSGGAEETQYF.

CDR3 DNA sequence: TGCAGCGTTGAATCAGGGGTTAGGACCGGGGAGCTGTTTTTT. Its protein is CSVESGVRTGELFF. The rearrangement links TRBV29-1 to TRBJ2-2, with a tentative D call TRBD1 (6 bases). Germline CDR1 SQVTM, CDR2 ANQGSEA. V was trimmed by 2 bases and J by 5 bases, leaving 12 bases between them. This CDR3 is 14 amino acids long.

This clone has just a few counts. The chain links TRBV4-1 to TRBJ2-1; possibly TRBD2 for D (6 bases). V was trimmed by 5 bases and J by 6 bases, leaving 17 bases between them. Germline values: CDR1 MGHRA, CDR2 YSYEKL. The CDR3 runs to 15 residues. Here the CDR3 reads CASSSGTGGSNEQFF. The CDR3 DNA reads TGCGCCAGCAGCTCCGGGACCGGGGGTAGCAATGAGCAGTTCTTC.

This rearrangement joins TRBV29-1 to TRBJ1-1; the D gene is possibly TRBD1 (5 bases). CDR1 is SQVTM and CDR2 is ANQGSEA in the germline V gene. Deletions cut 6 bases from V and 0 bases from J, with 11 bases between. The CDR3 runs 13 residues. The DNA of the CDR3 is TGCAGCGTGGGGGAGGGTATGAACACTGAAGCTTTCTTT. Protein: CSVGEGMNTEAFF. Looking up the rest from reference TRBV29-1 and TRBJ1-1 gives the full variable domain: SAVISQKPSRDICQRGTSLTIQCQVDSQVTMMFWYRQQPGQSLTLIATANQGSEATYESGFVIDKFPISRPNLTFSTLTVSNMSPEDSSIYLCSVGEGMNTEAFFGQGTRLTVV.

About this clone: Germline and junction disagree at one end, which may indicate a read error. Here the CDR3 DNA reads TGCGCCTGCAGCCAGCCCGACAGGGTTGGTGATCAGCCCCAGCATTTT. Protein sequence: CACSQPDRVGDQPQHF. The gene calls are TRBV4-1 and TRBJ1-5; TRBD1 matches 7 bases. The CDR3 contains 16 residues. The germline V gene encodes CDR1 MGHRA and CDR2 YSYEKL.